What follows are 21 T cell receptor beta chains derived from one specimen sequenced in a study of T cell responses to AZD1222 COVID-19 vaccine (dated by TCRdb to the early 2020s). Library prep was done by the immunoSEQ multiplex PCR assay. In TCRdb, the immuneACCESS table is reduced to in-frame sequences with V and J assigned. These tables do not hold every clone; where another copy was compared, an unresolved V gene accounts for under half, and the others remain unexplained. The sample table lists around 190,000 clones, just over 85% of them with a count of one. In total, the top ten clones hold more than 9% of the sample. What the time point label conveys for this sample: about 28 days (+/-7) after the second vaccine dose. Sequences were derived from peripheral blood, sampled 28 days after the second AZD1222 dose. The receptors derive from an adult who received the AZD1222 COVID-19 vaccine.

The chain carries TRBV7-6 and TRBJ2-5; no clear D. Germline V gene data show CDR1 as SGHVS and CDR2 as FNYEAQ. Trimming took 5 bases from V and 7 from J, leaving 8 bases between them. The CDR3 totals 11 residues. The CDR3 nucleotides read TGTGCCAGCAGCCCTGCAGGGACCCAGTACTTC. This sequence encodes CASSPAGTQYF.

This rearrangement joins TRBV6-5 to TRBJ2-6; D perhaps matches TRBD1 (5 bases). This CDR3 contains 14 residues. Trimming removed 7 bases from V and 1 base from J, with 8 bases in between. The germline V gene encodes CDR1 MNHEY and CDR2 SVGAGI. CDR3 protein: CASTDSSGANVLTF. The CDR3 DNA reads as TGTGCCAGCACCGACAGTTCTGGGGCCAACGTCCTGACTTTC.

The rearrangement links TRBV4-2 to TRBJ1-4; D possibly corresponds to TRBD1 (6 bases). Germline loops: CDR1 LGHNA, CDR2 YNFKEQ. V gave up 4 bases and J gave up 0 bases, with 15 bases separating them. CDR3 length: 17 amino acids. The CDR3 nucleotides are TGTGCCAGCAGCCCCTCGGACAGTCTTGCAACTAATGAAAAACTGTTTTTT. Translated: CASSPSDSLATNEKLFF.

The chain uses TRBV19 and TRBJ1-6; 8 nucleotides align to TRBD1. The CDR3 covers 13 residues. After removal of 7 bases from V and 8 bases from J, the junction contained 4 bases not matched to a gene. Germline V gene sequence: CDR1 LNHDA, CDR2 SQIVND (reference sequence). The CDR3 spells CASTDRAYSPLHF. The CDR3 nucleotides read TGTGCCAGTACGGACAGGGCGTATTCACCCCTCCACTTT.

This chain uses TRBV19 with TRBJ2-5; unclear D gene. Trimming took 1 base from V and 5 from J, leaving 14 bases between them. Germline CDR1 reads LNHDA; CDR2 reads SQIVND (reference sequence). The CDR3 totals 15 residues. CDR3 sequence: CASSIGGRVRETQYF. CDR3 sequence (DNA): TGTGCCAGTAGTATAGGGGGTAGAGTTAGGGAGACCCAGTACTTC.

The V and J genes are TRBV5-1 and TRBJ1-1, with a tentative D call TRBD1 (5 bases). This CDR3 comprises 14 residues. Per germline, CDR1 SGHRS and CDR2 YFSETQ. Deletions cut 5 bases from V and 0 bases from J, with 11 bases between. The CDR3 DNA follows: TGCGCCAGCAGGTATCGACAGATGAACACTGAAGCTTTCTTT. It encodes CASRYRQMNTEAFF.

This clone was detected only once. The V gene is TRBV4-1, the J gene TRBJ1-4; D remains unclear. V lost 4 bases to trimming and J lost 7 bases, with 13 bases between them. Germline CDR1 and CDR2: MGHRA and YSYEKL. The CDR3 is 14 residues long. CDR3 in DNA: TGCGCCAGCAGCCTATCGGAGGCGGGTGAAAAACTGTTTTTT. Encoded protein: CASSLSEAGEKLFF.

The chain is built from TRBV25-1 and TRBJ2-2; perhaps TRBD2 as D (6 bases). Trimming removed 1 base at V and 5 bases at J, with 11 bases between. CDR1 is MGHDK, CDR2 SYGVNS, per germline. The CDR3 length is 15 residues. CDR3 protein: CASSEFIAGTGELFF. Written as DNA, the CDR3 is TGTGCCAGCAGTGAATTCATCGCGGGGACCGGGGAGCTGTTTTTT. The full variable domain, its missing parts supplied by reference TRBV25-1 and TRBJ2-2, is EADIYQTPRYLVIGTGKKITLECSQTMGHDKMYWYQQDPGMELHLIHYSYGVNSTEKGDLSSESTVSRIRTEHFPLTLESARPSHTSQYLCASSEFIAGTGELFFGEGSRLTVL.

The rearrangement uses TRBV6-5 and TRBJ1-4, with D perhaps matching TRBD1 (5 bases). Germline CDR1 MNHEY, CDR2 SVGAGI. CDR3 length: 15 residues. Trimming removed 6 bases at V and 7 bases at J, with 18 bases between. Here the CDR3 DNA reads TGTGCCAGCAGCCGGCAGCATAGGGGCGGTGAAAAACTGTTTTTT. This translates into CASSRQHRGGEKLFF.

V and J are TRBV6-5 and TRBJ2-7; D could derive from TRBD1 or TRBD2 (5 bases each). The CDR3 loop spans 11 amino acids. The V and J ends lost 7 bases and 4 bases respectively, with 8 bases between them. CDR1 is MNHEY and CDR2 is SVGAGI in the germline V gene. CDR3 in amino acids: CASTEGYEQYF. The CDR3 bases are TGTGCCAGCACCGAGGGGTACGAGCAGTACTTC.

The genes are TRBV6-4 and TRBJ1-2; 7 bases align to TRBD1. The length of the CDR3 is 14 residues. CDR1 is MRHNA, CDR2 SNTAGT, per germline. V gave up 5 bases and J gave up 8 bases; unmatched junction bases: 11. CDR3 region: CASSQQGSAGGYTF. In DNA, the CDR3 is TGTGCCAGCAGTCAACAGGGGTCCGCTGGCGGCTACACCTTC.

The chain links TRBV21-1 to TRBJ2-7; the D call TRBD1 from the table was never checked on the DNA. TRBV21-1 has pseudogene status. The CDR3 is 14 amino acids. CDR3 nucleotide sequence: TGTGCCAGCAGCAAAACCGGGACAACCTACGAGCAGTACTTC. It is translated as CASSKTGTTYEQYF.

The J gene is TRBJ1-5, the V gene TRBV6-5; the D gene is possibly TRBD1 (5 bases). V dropped 6 bases and J dropped 6 bases, with 18 bases sitting between them. Germline values: CDR1 MNHEY, CDR2 SVGAGI. The CDR3 runs 15 residues. CDR3 residues: CASSVQGGVGQPQHF. CDR3 coding DNA: TGTGCCAGCAGCGTCCAGGGAGGAGTGGGTCAGCCCCAGCATTTT.

The V and J genes are TRBV5-4 and TRBJ2-3; D uncertain. The V end lost 0 bases, the J end lost 3 bases, and 2 bases lay between the germline ends. CDR3 size: 12 residues. Germline assignment: CDR1 SGHNT and CDR2 YYREEE (reference sequence). The CDR3 sequence is CASSLDTDTQYF. The CDR3 coding sequence is TGTGCCAGCAGCTTGGATACAGATACGCAGTATTTT.

The chain carries TRBV29-1 and TRBJ1-2; D uncertain. With 0 bases removed from V and 6 bases from J, the gap between germline ends came to 8 bases. CDR1 and CDR2 (germline): SQVTM, ANQGSEA. The CDR3 consists of 12 residues. The CDR3 nucleotides read TGCAGCGTTGAAGAGGGGATAGATGGCTACACCTTC. Protein product: CSVEEGIDGYTF.

This chain joins TRBV30 and TRBJ1-4; D is uncertain. The germline V gene has CDR1 GTSNPN and CDR2 SVGIG (reference sequence). This CDR3 region has 13 residues. V was shortened by 5 bases and J by 6 bases, with 13 bases between the two germline ends. The CDR3 coding sequence is TGTGCCTGGGTAGGCCGGGCGGATGAAAAACTGTTTTTT. The encoded protein is CAWVGRADEKLFF.

V usage is TRBV7-9 and J usage is TRBJ2-4, with TRBD2 matching 15 bases. Germline values: CDR1 SEHNR, CDR2 FQNEAQ (reference sequence). This CDR3 comprises 16 residues. J lost 5 bases, V lost 5 bases, and 4 bases had no gene match. In DNA form, the CDR3 reads TGTGCCAGCAGCCGCCGGACTAGCGGGGGGGAAAACATTCAGTACTTC. This codes for CASSRRTSGGENIQYF.

As for this clone: This sample also contains other DNA sequences that code for the same CDR3. J is TRBJ2-3 and V is TRBV5-1; D remains ambiguous. The CDR3 loop spans 13 amino acids. The V and J ends lost 3 bases and 0 bases respectively, with 5 bases between them. Germline CDR1 reads SGHRS; CDR2 reads YFSETQ. In DNA, the CDR3 is TGCGCCAGCAGCTCCGCTAGCACAGATACGCAGTATTTT. Translating gives CASSSASTDTQYF.

This clone turned up a few times. The chain uses TRBV28 and TRBJ1-2, with D tentatively TRBD1 (5 bases). CDR1 and CDR2 from the germline V gene are MDHEN and SYDVKM. The CDR3 covers 13 residues. V lost 8 bases and J lost 5, with 15 bases in between. DNA of the CDR3: TGTGCCAGCTGGGGCAGGGCCAATTATGGCTACACCTTC. Translation gives CASWGRANYGYTF.

The genes are TRBV6-5 and TRBJ1-2, with unresolved D. Germline V gene lookup returns CDR1 MNHEY and CDR2 SVGAGI. Trimming left V 4 bases short and J 1 base short, with 10 bases between. CDR3 length: 14 residues. CDR3 coding DNA: TGTGCCAGCAGTTTTTCCGGGATTAACTATGGCTACACCTTC. This encodes CASSFSGINYGYTF.

The chain couples TRBV23-1 to TRBJ2-7, with a tentative D call TRBD1 (5 bases). Being an ORF, TRBV23-1 has a function that is uncertain. The CDR3 has 11 residues. Trimming shortened V by 5 bases and J by 6 bases, and 8 bases separated the two germline ends. CDR3 sequence reads: CASSIGAEQYF. The DNA for the CDR3 is TGCGCCAGCAGTATAGGGGCCGAGCAGTACTTC.